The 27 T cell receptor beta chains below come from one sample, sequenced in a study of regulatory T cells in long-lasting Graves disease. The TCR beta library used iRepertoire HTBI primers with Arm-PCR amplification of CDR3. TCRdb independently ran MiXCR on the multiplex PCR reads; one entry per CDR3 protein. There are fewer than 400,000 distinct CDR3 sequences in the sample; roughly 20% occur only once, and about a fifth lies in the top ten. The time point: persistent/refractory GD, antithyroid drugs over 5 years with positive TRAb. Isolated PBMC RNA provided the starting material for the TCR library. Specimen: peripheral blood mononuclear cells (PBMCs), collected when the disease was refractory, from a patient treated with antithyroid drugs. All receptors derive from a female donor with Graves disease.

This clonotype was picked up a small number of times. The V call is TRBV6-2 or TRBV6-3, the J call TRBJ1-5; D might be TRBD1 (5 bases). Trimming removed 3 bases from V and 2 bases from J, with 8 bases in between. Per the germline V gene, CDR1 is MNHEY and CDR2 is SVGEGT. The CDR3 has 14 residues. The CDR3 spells CASSYSTGNQPQHF. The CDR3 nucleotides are TGTGCCAGCAGTTATTCGACAGGCAATCAGCCCCAGCATTTT.

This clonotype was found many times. The CDR3 loop is CASSETGDTEAFF. In DNA, the CDR3 is TGTGCCAGCAGTGAAACAGGGGACACTGAAGCTTTCTTT. V usage is TRBV2 and J usage is TRBJ1-1, with 7 bases matching TRBD1. CDR3 length equals 13 residues. The V gene end was trimmed by 2 bases and the J gene end by 3 bases; junction bases not matched to a gene: 0. Looked up from germline, CDR1 is SNHLY and CDR2 is FYNNEI.

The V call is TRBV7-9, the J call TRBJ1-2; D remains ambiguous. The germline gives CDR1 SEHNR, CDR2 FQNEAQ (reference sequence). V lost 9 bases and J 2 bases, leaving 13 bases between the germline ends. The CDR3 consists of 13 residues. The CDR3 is CARNYMPNYGYTF. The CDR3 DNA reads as TGTGCCAGGAACTACATGCCCAACTATGGCTACACCTTC.

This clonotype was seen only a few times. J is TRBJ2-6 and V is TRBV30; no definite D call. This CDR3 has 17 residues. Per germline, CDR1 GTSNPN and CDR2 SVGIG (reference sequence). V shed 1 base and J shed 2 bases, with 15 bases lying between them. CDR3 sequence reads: CAWSGKGIGTGANVLTF. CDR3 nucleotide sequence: TGTGCCTGGAGTGGGAAGGGAATTGGCACTGGGGCCAACGTCCTGACTTTC.

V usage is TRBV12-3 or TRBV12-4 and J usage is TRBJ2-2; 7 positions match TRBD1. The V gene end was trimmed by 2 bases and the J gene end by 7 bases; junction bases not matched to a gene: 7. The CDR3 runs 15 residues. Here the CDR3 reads CASSLRAGGVGELFF. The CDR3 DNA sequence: TGTGCCAGCAGTTTAAGGGCAGGGGGAGTCGGGGAGCTGTTTTTT.

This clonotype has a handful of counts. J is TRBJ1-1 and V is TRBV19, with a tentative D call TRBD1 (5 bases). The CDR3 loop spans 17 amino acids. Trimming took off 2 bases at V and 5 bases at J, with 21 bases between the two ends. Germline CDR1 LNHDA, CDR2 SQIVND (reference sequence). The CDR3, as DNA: TGTGCCAGTAGTATAAGCCCGACAAGAGGGGTAACAACTGAAGCTTTCTTT. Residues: CASSISPTRGVTTEAFF.

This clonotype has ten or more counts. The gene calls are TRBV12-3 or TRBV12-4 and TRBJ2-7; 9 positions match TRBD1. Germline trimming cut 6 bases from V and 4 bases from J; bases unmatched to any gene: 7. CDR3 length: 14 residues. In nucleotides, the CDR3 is TGTGCCAGCAGCACCGGGACAGGGCAATACGAGCAGTACTTC. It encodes CASSTGTGQYEQYF.

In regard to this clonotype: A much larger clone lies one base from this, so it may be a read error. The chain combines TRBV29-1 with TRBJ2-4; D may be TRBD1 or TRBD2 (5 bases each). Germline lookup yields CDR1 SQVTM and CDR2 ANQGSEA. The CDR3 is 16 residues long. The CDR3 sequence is CSVEGEGELAKNIQCF. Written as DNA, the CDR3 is TGCAGCGTTGAGGGGGAAGGGGAGCTAGCCAAAAACATTCAGTGCTTC.

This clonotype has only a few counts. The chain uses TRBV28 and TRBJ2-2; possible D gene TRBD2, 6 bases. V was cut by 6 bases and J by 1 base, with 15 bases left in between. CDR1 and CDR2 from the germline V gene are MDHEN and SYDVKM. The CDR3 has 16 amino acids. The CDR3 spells CASSGRAGLNTGELFF. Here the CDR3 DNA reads TGTGCCAGCAGCGGCCGAGCGGGCTTGAACACCGGGGAGCTGTTTTTT.

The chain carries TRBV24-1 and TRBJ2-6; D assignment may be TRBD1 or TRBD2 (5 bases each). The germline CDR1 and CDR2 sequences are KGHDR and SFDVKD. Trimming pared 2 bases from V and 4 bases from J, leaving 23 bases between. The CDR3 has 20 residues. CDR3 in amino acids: CATSDSLDSSLGGGANVLTF. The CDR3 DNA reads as TGTGCCACCAGTGATTCCCTCGACAGTTCCCTTGGCGGGGGGGCCAACGTCCTGACTTTC.

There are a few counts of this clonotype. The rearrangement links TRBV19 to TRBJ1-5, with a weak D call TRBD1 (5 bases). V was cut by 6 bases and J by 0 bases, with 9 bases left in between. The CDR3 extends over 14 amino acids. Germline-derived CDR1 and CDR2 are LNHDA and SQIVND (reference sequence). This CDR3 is CASRGTTSNQPQHF. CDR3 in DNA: TGTGCCAGTAGAGGGACTACTAGCAATCAGCCCCAGCATTTT.

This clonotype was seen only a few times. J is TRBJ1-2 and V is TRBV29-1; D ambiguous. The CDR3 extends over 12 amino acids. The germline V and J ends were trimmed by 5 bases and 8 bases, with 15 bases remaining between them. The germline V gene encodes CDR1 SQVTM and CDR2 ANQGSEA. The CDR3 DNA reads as TGCAGCGTTTTATTCGCGACGGGCGGCTACACCTTC. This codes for CSVLFATGGYTF.

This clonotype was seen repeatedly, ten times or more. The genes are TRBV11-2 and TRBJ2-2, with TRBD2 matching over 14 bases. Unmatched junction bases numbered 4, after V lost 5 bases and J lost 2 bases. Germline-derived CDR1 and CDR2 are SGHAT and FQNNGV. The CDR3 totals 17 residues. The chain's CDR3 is CASSLGTSGRNTGELFF. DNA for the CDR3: TGTGCCAGCAGCCTAGGGACTAGCGGGAGAAACACCGGGGAGCTGTTTTTT.

The CDR3 loop reads CSARDLRRASTDTQYF. CDR3 sequence (DNA): TGCAGTGCTAGAGATCTTCGTAGGGCGAGCACAGATACGCAGTATTTT. The rearrangement uses TRBV20-1 and TRBJ2-3; D not certain. The CDR3 totals 16 residues. The V and J ends lost 0 bases and 0 bases respectively, with 13 bases between them. CDR1 DFQATT and CDR2 SNEGSKA come from the germline V gene (reference sequence).

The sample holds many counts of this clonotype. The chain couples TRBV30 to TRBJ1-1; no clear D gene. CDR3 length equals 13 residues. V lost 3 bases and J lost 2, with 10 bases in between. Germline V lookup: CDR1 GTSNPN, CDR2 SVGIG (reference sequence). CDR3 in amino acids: CAWSSNINTEAFF. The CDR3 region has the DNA TGTGCCTGGAGCTCGAATATAAACACTGAAGCTTTCTTT.

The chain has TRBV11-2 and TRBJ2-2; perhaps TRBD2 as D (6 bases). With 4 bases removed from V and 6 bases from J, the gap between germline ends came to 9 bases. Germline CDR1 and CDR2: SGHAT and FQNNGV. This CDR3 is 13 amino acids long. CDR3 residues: CASSSTGAGELFF. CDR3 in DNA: TGTGCCAGCAGCTCCACGGGAGCCGGGGAGCTGTTTTTT.

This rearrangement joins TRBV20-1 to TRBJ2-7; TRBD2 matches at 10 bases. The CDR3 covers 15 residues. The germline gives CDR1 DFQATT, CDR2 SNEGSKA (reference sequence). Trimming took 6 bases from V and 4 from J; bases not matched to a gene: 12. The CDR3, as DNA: TGCAGTGCCCCTCCCTCTAGCGGGAGTCGTTACGAGCAGTACTTC. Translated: CSAPPSSGSRYEQYF.

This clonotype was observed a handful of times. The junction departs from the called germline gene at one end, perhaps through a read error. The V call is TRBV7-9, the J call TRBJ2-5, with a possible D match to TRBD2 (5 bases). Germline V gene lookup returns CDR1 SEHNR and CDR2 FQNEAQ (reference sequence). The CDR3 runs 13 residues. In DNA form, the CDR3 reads TGTGCCAGCAGCCGGGAATACCAAGAGCCCCAGTACTTC. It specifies CASSREYQEPQYF.

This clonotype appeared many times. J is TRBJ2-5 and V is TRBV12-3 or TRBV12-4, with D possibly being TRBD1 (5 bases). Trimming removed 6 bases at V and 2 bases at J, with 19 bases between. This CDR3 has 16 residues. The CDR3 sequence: CASSGSWQGRQETQYF. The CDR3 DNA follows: TGTGCCAGCAGCGGTAGTTGGCAGGGCCGGCAAGAGACCCAGTACTTC.

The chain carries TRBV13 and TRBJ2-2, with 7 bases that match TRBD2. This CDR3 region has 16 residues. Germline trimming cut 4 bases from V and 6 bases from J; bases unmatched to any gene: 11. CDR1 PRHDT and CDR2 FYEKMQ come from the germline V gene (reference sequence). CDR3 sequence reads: CASSSLLSTSSGELFF. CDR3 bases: TGTGCCAGCAGCTCCCTCCTGTCGACTAGCTCCGGGGAGCTGTTTTTT.

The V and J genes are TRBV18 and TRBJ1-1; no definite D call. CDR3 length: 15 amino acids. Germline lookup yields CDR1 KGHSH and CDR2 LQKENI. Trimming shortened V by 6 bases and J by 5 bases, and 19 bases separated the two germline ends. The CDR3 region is CASSGMDGLWTEAFF. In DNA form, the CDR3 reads TGTGCCAGCTCGGGAATGGACGGGTTGTGGACTGAAGCTTTCTTT.

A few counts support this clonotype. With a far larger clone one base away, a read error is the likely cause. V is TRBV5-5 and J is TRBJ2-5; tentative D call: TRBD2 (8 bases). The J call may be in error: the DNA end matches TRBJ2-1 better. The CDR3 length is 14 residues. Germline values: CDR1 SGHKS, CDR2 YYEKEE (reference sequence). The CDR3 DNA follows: TGTGCCAGCAGCTTGGCGGGAGGGGGCTACGAGCAGTTCTTC. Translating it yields CASSLAGGGYEQFF.

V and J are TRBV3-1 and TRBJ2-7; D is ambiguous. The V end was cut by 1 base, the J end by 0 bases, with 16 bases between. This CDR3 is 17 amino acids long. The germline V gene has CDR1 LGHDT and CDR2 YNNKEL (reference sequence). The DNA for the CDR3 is TGTGCCAGCAGCCAAGTTAGGGCGGTTAGAAACTCCTACGAGCAGTACTTC. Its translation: CASSQVRAVRNSYEQYF.

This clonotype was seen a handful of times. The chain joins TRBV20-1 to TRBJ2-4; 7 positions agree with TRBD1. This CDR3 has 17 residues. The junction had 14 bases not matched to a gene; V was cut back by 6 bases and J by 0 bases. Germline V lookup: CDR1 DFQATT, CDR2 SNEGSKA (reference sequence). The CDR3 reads CSAAISTGDLAKNIQYF. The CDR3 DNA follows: TGCAGTGCCGCTATAAGTACAGGGGATTTAGCCAAAAACATTCAGTACTTC.

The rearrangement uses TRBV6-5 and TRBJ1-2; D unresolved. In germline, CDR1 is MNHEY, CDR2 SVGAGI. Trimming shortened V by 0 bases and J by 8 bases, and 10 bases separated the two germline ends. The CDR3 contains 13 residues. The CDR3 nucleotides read TGTGCCAGCAGTTACTCCGATCTGGGCGGCTACACCTTC. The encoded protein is CASSYSDLGGYTF.

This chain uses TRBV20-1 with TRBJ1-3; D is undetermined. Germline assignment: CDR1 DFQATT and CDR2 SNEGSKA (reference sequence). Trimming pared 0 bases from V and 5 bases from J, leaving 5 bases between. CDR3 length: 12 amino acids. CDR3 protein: CSARDERNTIYF. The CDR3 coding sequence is TGCAGTGCTAGAGATGAGCGAAACACCATATATTTT.

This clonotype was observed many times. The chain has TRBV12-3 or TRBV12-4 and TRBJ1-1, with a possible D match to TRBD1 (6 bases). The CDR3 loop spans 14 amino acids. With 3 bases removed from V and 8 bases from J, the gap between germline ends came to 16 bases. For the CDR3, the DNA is TGTGCCAGCAGTTTTGAAGACAGGCCAGCGGAAGCTTTCTTT. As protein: CASSFEDRPAEAFF.